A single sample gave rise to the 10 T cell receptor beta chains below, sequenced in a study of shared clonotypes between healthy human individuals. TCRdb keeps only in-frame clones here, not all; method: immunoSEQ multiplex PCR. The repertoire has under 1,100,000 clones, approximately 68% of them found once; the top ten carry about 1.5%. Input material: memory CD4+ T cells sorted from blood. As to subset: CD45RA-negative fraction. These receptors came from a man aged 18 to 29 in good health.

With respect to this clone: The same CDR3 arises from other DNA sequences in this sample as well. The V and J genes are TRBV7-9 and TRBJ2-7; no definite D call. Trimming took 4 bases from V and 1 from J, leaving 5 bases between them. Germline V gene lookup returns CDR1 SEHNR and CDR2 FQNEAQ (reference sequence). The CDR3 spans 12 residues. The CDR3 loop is CASSSLSYEQYF. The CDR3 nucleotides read TGTGCCAGCAGCTCACTGTCCTACGAGCAGTACTTC. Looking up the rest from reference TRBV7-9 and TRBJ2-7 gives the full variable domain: DTGVSQNPRHKITKRGQNVTFRCDPISEHNRLYWYRQTLGQGPEFLTYFQNEAQLEKSRLLSDRFSAERPKGSFSTLEIQRTEQGDSAMYLCASSSLSYEQYFGPGTRLTVT.

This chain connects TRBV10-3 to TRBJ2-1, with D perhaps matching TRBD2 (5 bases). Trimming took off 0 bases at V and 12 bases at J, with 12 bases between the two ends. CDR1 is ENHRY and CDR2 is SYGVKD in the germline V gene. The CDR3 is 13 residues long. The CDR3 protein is CAISESDRERQFF. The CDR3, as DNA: TGTGCCATCAGTGAGTCCGACCGGGAACGGCAGTTCTTC.

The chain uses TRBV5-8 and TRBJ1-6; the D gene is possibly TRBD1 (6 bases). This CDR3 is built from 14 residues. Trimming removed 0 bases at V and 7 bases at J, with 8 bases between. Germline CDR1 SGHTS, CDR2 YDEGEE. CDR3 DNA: TGTGCCAGCAGCTTGGTAAGGGGGAATTCACCCCTCCACTTT. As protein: CASSLVRGNSPLHF. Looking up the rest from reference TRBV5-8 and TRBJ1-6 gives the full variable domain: EAGVTQSPTHLIKTRGQQATLRCSPISGHTSVYWYQQALGLGLQFLLWYDEGEERNRGNFPPRFSGRQFPNYSSELNVNALELEDSALYLCASSLVRGNSPLHFGNGTRLTVT.

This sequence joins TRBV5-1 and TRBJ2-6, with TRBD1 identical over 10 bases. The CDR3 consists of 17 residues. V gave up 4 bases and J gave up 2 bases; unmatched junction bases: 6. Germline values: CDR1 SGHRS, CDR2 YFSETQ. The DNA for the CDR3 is TGCGCCAGCAGCCCGGGACAGGGGAGGGCTGGGGCCAACGTCCTGACTTTC. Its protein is CASSPGQGRAGANVLTF.

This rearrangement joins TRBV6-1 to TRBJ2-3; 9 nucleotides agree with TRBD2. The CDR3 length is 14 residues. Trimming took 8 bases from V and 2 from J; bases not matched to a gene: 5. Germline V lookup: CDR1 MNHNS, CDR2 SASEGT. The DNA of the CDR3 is TGTGCCAGCCAGCGGGGGGCGATCACAGATACGCAGTATTTT. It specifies CASQRGAITDTQYF.

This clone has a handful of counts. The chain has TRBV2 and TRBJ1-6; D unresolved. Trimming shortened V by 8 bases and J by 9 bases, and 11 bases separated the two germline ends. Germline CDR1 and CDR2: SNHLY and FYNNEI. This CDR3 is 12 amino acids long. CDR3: CASGEGSSPLHF. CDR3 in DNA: TGTGCCAGCGGAGAGGGCTCTTCACCCCTCCACTTT.

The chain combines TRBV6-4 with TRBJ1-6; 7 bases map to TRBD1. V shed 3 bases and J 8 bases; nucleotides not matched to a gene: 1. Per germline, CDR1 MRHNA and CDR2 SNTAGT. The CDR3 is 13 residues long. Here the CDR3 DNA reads TGTGCCAGCAGTGAGCAGGGGGATTCACCCCTCCACTTT. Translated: CASSEQGDSPLHF.

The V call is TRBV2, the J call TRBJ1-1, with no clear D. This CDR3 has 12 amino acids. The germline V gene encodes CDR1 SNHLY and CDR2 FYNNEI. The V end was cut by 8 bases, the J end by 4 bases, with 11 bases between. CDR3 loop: CASQDSGTEAFF. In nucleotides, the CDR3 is TGTGCCAGCCAAGACTCAGGCACTGAAGCTTTCTTT.

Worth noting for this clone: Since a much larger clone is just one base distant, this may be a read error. The CDR3 is CASSLWQNTEAFF. The CDR3 DNA sequence: TGTGCCAGCAGCTTATGGCAGAACACTGAAGCTTTCTTT. This rearrangement joins TRBV7-3 to TRBJ1-1, with D uncertain. V was cut by 2 bases and J by 1 base, with 5 bases left in between. The CDR3 runs to 13 residues. The germline V gene has CDR1 SGHTA and CDR2 FQGTGA.

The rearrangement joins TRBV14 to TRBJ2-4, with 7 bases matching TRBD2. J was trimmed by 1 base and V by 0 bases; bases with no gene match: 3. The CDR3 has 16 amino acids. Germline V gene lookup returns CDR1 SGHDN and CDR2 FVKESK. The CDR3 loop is CASSQEGGMAKNIQYF. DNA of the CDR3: TGTGCCAGCAGCCAAGAGGGGGGGATGGCCAAAAACATTCAGTACTTC.